These 21 T cell receptor beta chains came from one sample sequenced in a study of cytomegalovirus exposure and HLA in healthy donors. Researchers ran the PCR with 60 Vbeta and 13 Jbeta primers. TCRdb's table, derived via immunoSEQ multiplex PCR, lists solely in-frame clones and lacks some. The sample lists about 200,000 clones, approximately 78% seen once, with less than 3.5% in the top ten. The sequencing sample was made of PBMCs. Every receptor here comes from a middle-aged woman in good health and CMV-seronegative.

The V call is TRBV28, the J call TRBJ2-2; 7 bases agree with TRBD1. Germline values: CDR1 MDHEN, CDR2 SYDVKM. Trimming removed 5 bases from V and 6 bases from J; junction bases left unmatched: 9. The CDR3 contains 15 residues. The DNA for the CDR3 is TGTGCCAGCAGTCACCGACAGGGTAGATCCGGGGAGCTGTTTTTT. This encodes CASSHRQGRSGELFF.

J is TRBJ1-1 and V is TRBV2; TRBD1 might be the D (5 bases). This CDR3 has 16 residues. The V and J ends lost 8 bases and 4 bases respectively, with 23 bases between them. The germline V gene has CDR1 SNHLY and CDR2 FYNNEI. CDR3 bases: TGTGCCAGCGCGGAGGGGTCGGGGGGATGGAGCACTGAAGCTTTCTTT. This sequence encodes CASAEGSGGWSTEAFF.

For this clone: An end of the junction does not agree with germline; a read error may underlie this. The chain recombines TRBV29-1 with TRBJ2-5; 15 nucleotides agree with TRBD2. Germline V lookup: CDR1 SQVTM, CDR2 ANQGSEA. The CDR3 loop spans 17 amino acids. The CDR3 DNA sequence: TGCAGCGTCGAAGGACTAGCGGGAGGGGGTGGGCGAGAGACCCAGTACTTC. As protein: CSVEGLAGGGGRETQYF.

The chain employs TRBV6-1 and TRBJ2-1, with 7 bases identical to TRBD1. Germline V gives CDR1 MNHNS, CDR2 SASEGT. V gave up 4 bases and J gave up 1 base; unmatched junction bases: 4. The CDR3 is 15 amino acids. The CDR3 nucleotides read TGTGCCAGCAGTGGCAACAGGGGTTCCTACAATGAGCAGTTCTTC. This gives the protein CASSGNRGSYNEQFF.

V is TRBV30 and J is TRBJ1-2; TRBD1 agrees at 10 bases. The CDR3 totals 13 residues. Trimming took 2 bases from V and 5 from J; bases not matched to a gene: 2. CDR1 is GTSNPN, CDR2 SVGIG, per germline (reference sequence). For the CDR3, the DNA is TGTGCCTGGAGTTCGGACAGGGGGTATGGCTACACCTTC. Residues: CAWSSDRGYGYTF.

Only one count was recorded for this clone. The genes are TRBV27 and TRBJ1-1; TRBD1 might be the D (6 bases). CDR1 and CDR2 from the germline V gene are MNHEY and SMNVEV (reference sequence). The CDR3 spans 13 residues. V was cut by 10 bases and J by 2 bases, with 14 bases left in between. The CDR3: CATRGGANTEAFF. CDR3 sequence (DNA): TGTGCCACTAGAGGGGGGGCCAACACTGAAGCTTTCTTT.

This chain links TRBV11-2 with TRBJ2-5, with 10 bases that match TRBD2. This CDR3 has 14 residues. The V segment lost 2 bases and the J segment 5 bases; nucleotides outside the gene matches: 2. In germline, CDR1 is SGHAT, CDR2 FQNNGV. CDR3 coding DNA: TGTGCCAGCAGCTTATCAGCGGGAGGGGAGACCCAGTACTTC. The encoded protein is CASSLSAGGETQYF.

This sequence joins TRBV6-4 and TRBJ2-4, with 10 bases identical to TRBD1. From germline, CDR1 is MRHNA and CDR2 SNTAGT. CDR3 length: 16 residues. The trim removed 4 bases at V and 2 bases at J, leaving 5 bases unmatched. The CDR3 sequence: CASSGDRGQTKNIQYF. The CDR3 nucleotides read TGTGCCAGCAGTGGTGACAGGGGGCAAACCAAAAACATTCAGTACTTC.

This sequence joins TRBV6-5 and TRBJ2-7; no clear D. CDR1 and CDR2 from the germline V gene are MNHEY and SVGAGI. This CDR3 spans 15 amino acids. V gave up 5 bases and J gave up 3 bases, with 17 bases separating them. The CDR3: CASSPRGGVRYEQYF. As DNA, the CDR3 is TGTGCCAGCAGTCCCCGTGGCGGAGTGCGCTACGAGCAGTACTTC.

This chain uses TRBV29-1 with TRBJ2-3; the D gene is possibly TRBD2 (6 bases). The CDR3 length is 14 residues. From germline, CDR1 is SQVTM and CDR2 ANQGSEA. Trimming shortened V by 5 bases and J by 1 base, and 13 bases separated the two germline ends. The CDR3 bases are TGCAGCGTTAAGATTTCGGGGGGCACAGATACGCAGTATTTT. Protein sequence: CSVKISGGTDTQYF.

This clone occurred a few times. This chain connects TRBV27 to TRBJ2-7; 15 nucleotides match TRBD2. The CDR3 runs to 17 residues. In germline, CDR1 is MNHEY, CDR2 SMNVEV (reference sequence). The trim removed 3 bases at V and 2 bases at J, leaving 5 bases unmatched. CDR3 DNA: TGTGCCAGCAGTTTGTCCGGACTAGCGGGGGGGGCCTACGAGCAGTACTTC. Its translation: CASSLSGLAGGAYEQYF.

J is TRBJ1-2 and V is TRBV27, with D maybe TRBD1 (6 bases). The germline gives CDR1 MNHEY, CDR2 SMNVEV (reference sequence). The CDR3 runs to 15 residues. V lost 6 bases, J lost 8 bases, and 22 bases lay in between. The CDR3 reads CASRAFSQGGGGYTF. The CDR3, as DNA: TGTGCCAGCAGGGCTTTTTCACAGGGAGGGGGGGGCTACACCTTC.

This chain connects TRBV5-1 to TRBJ2-6; TRBD1 agrees at 7 bases. The CDR3 extends over 16 amino acids. Germline trimming cut 2 bases from V and 2 bases from J; bases unmatched to any gene: 4. Germline CDR1 SGHRS, CDR2 YFSETQ. CDR3: CASSFQTGAGANVLTF. The CDR3 DNA reads as TGCGCCAGCAGCTTCCAAACAGGGGCTGGGGCCAACGTCCTGACTTTC. The variable domain in full, with the rest retrieved from reference TRBV5-1 and TRBJ2-6, is KAGVTQTPRYLIKTRGQQVTLSCSPISGHRSVSWYQQTPGQGLQFLFEYFSETQRNKGNFPGRFSGRQFSNSRSEMNVSTLELGDSALYLCASSFQTGAGANVLTFGAGSRLTVL.

The rearrangement links TRBV19 to TRBJ1-1, with D perhaps TRBD1 (6 bases). CDR1 is LNHDA, CDR2 SQIVND, per germline (reference sequence). CDR3 length: 13 amino acids. Trimming shortened V by 5 bases and J by 2 bases, and 9 bases separated the two germline ends. This CDR3 is CASSQGKNTEAFF. CDR3 DNA: TGTGCCAGTAGTCAGGGGAAAAACACTGAAGCTTTCTTT.

This chain connects TRBV4-1 to TRBJ2-7; 8 bases are a match to TRBD1. Germline CDR1 MGHRA, CDR2 YSYEKL. There are 15 residues in the CDR3. Trimming cost V 0 bases and J 2 bases; bases outside gene matches: 3. The CDR3 DNA reads TGCGCCAGCAGCCAAGACAGGGGGCTGACCTACGAGCAGTACTTC. Its protein is CASSQDRGLTYEQYF.

There are a few counts of this clone. The gene calls are TRBV10-3 and TRBJ1-1; the D gene is possibly TRBD1 (6 bases). V dropped 3 bases and J dropped 5 bases, with 7 bases sitting between them. CDR1 and CDR2 from the germline V gene are ENHRY and SYGVKD. The CDR3 is made up of 12 amino acids. CDR3 in amino acids: CAISERGTEAFF. The CDR3 nucleotides read TGTGCCATCAGTGAAAGGGGGACTGAAGCTTTCTTT.

The chain carries TRBV19 and TRBJ2-1, with 10 nucleotides matching TRBD1. Per the germline V gene, CDR1 is LNHDA and CDR2 is SQIVND (reference sequence). V was clipped by 3 bases and J by 6 bases; unmatched bases: 2. The CDR3 has 14 residues. This CDR3 is CASSIGQGVNEQFF. The CDR3 DNA sequence: TGTGCCAGTAGTATCGGACAGGGGGTCAATGAGCAGTTCTTC.

This chain links TRBV2 with TRBJ1-2; D possibly corresponds to TRBD1 (6 bases). The CDR3 has 14 amino acids. V was clipped by 5 bases and J by 7 bases, with 17 bases between them. CDR1 is SNHLY, CDR2 FYNNEI, per germline. CDR3 DNA sequence: TGTGCCAGCAGTTTACAGGGATCGAACGGTGGCTACACCTTC. It translates to CASSLQGSNGGYTF. The full variable domain, completed using reference TRBV2 and TRBJ1-2, is EPEVTQTPSHQVTQMGQEVILRCVPISNHLYFYWYRQILGQKVEFLVSFYNNEISEKSEIFDDQFSVERPDGSNFTLKIRSTKLEDSAMYFCASSLQGSNGGYTFGSGTRLTVV.

The genes are TRBV9 and TRBJ2-5, with D tentatively TRBD2 (6 bases). V was trimmed by 0 bases and J by 1 base, leaving 10 bases between them. Germline CDR1 reads SGDLS; CDR2 reads YYNGEE. This CDR3 region has 15 residues. The CDR3 DNA reads TGTGCCAGCAGCGTAGGGGGACTGATCCAAGAGACCCAGTACTTC. Translated: CASSVGGLIQETQYF.

This clone was counted only a few times. The V call is TRBV30, the J call TRBJ2-1, with TRBD2 as a possible D gene (6 bases). CDR1 is GTSNPN and CDR2 is SVGIG in the germline V gene (reference sequence). CDR3 length: 14 amino acids. The germline V and J ends were trimmed by 3 bases and 7 bases, with 16 bases remaining between them. CDR3 DNA sequence: TGTGCCTGGAGCAAAGGACTACTTTTGAATGAGCAGTTCTTC. This encodes CAWSKGLLLNEQFF.

The chain combines TRBV29-1 with TRBJ2-7; a possible D gene is TRBD1 (6 bases). The germline V and J ends were trimmed by 7 bases and 2 bases, with 18 bases remaining between them. This CDR3 comprises 14 residues. Germline V CDR1 and CDR2: SQVTM, ANQGSEA. This chain's CDR3 is CSARTGFKPYEQYF. CDR3 bases: TGCAGCGCTCGTACAGGGTTTAAACCCTACGAGCAGTACTTC.